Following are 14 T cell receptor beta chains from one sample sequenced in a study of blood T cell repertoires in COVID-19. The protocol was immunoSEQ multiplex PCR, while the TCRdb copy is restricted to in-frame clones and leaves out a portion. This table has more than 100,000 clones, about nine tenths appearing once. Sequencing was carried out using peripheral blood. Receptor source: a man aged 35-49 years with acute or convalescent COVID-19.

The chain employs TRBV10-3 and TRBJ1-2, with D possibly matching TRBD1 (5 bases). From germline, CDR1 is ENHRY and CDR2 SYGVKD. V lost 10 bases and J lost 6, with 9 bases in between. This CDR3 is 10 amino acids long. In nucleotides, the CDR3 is TGTGCCACTCGACAGAATGGCTACACCTTC. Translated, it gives CATRQNGYTF.

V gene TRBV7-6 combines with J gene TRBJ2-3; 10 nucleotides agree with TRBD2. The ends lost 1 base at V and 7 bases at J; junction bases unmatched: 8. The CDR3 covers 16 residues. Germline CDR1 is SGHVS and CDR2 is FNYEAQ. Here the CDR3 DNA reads TGTGCCAGCAGCTTAGTCGGTAGCGGGAGGTCGTATACGCAGTATTTT. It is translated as CASSLVGSGRSYTQYF. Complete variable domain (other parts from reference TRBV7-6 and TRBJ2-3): GAGVSQSPRYKVTKRGQDVALRCDPISGHVSLYWYRQALGQGPEFLTYFNYEAQQDKSGLPNDRFSAERPEGSISTLTIQRTEQRDSAMYRCASSLVGSGRSYTQYFGPGTRLTVL.

The CDR3 is CASSESPGTGEDEQYF. CDR3 sequence (DNA): TGTGCCAGCAGTGAAAGTCCCGGGACAGGGGAAGACGAGCAGTACTTC. This rearrangement joins TRBV25-1 to TRBJ2-7; 10 nucleotides align to TRBD1. Unmatched junction bases numbered 9, after V lost 2 bases and J lost 5 bases. The germline V gene has CDR1 MGHDK and CDR2 SYGVNS. The CDR3 has 16 amino acids.

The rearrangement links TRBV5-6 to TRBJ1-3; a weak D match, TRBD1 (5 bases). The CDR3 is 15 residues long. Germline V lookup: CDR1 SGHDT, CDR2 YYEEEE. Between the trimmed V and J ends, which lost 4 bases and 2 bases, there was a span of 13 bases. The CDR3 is CASSLQGGTGNTIYF. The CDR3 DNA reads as TGTGCCAGCAGCCTGCAGGGAGGTACTGGAAACACCATATATTTT.

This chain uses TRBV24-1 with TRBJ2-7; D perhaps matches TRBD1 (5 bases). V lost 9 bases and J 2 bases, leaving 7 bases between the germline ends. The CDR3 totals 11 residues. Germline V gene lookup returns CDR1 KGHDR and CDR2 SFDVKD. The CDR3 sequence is CATLDTYEQYF. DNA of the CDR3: TGTGCCACCCTGGACACCTACGAGCAGTACTTC.

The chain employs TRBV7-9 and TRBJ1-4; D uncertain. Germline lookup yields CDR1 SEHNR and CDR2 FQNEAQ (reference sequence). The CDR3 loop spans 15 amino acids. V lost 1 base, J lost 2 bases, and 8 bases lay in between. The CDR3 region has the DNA TGTGCCAGCAGCTTAGAGTTTCGGACTAATGAAAAACTGTTTTTT. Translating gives CASSLEFRTNEKLFF.

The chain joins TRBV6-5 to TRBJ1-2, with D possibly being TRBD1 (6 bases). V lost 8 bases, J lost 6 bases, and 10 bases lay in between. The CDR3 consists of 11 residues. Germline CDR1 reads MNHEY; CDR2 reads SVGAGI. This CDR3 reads CASGGRNGYTF. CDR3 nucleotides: TGTGCCAGCGGGGGCCGGAATGGCTACACCTTC.

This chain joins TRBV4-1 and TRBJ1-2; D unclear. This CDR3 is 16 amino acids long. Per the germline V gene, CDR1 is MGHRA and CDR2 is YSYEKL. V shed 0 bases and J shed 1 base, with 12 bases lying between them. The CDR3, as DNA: TGCGCCAGCAGCCAAGAGTCAGCGGAGTATAACTATGGCTACACCTTC. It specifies CASSQESAEYNYGYTF.

The CDR3 DNA reads as TGTGCCAGCAGCACGGGACAAACCTACGAGCAGTACTTC. Translation gives CASSTGQTYEQYF. The rearrangement uses TRBV3-1 (or the pseudogene TRBV3-2) and TRBJ2-7, with D possibly TRBD1 on 6 matching bases. The CDR3 contains 13 residues. Trimming left V 5 bases short and J 2 bases short, with 10 bases between. The germline V gene has CDR1 LGHDT and CDR2 YNNKEL (reference sequence).

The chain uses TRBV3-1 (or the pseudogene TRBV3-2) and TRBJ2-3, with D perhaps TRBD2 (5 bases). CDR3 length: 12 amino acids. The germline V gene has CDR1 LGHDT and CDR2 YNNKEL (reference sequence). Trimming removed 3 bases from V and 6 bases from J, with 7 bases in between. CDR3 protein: CASSHGLDTQYF. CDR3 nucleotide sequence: TGTGCCAGCAGCCACGGACTGGATACGCAGTATTTT.

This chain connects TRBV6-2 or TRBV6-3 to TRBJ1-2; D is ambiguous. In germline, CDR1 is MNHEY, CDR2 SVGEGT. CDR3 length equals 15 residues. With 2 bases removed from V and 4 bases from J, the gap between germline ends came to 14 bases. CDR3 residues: CASSYGLGETYGYTF. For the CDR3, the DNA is TGTGCCAGCAGTTACGGTTTGGGAGAAACCTATGGCTACACCTTC.

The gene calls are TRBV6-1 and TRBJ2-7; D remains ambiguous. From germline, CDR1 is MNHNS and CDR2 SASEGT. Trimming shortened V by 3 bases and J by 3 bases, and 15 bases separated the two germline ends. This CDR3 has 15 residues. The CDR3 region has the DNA TGTGCCAGCAGTGACCGCGACAAAATTAACTACGAGCAGTACTTC. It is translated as CASSDRDKINYEQYF.

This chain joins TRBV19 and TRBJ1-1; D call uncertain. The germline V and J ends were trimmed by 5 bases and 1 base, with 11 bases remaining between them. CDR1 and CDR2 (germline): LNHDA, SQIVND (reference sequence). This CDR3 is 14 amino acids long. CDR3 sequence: CASSSSGTNTEAFF. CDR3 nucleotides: TGTGCCAGTAGTTCGTCGGGAACGAACACTGAAGCTTTCTTT.

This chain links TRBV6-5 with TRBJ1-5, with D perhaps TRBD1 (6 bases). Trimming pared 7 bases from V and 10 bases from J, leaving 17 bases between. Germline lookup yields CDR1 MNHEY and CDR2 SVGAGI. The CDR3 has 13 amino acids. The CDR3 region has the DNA TGTGCCAGCACCACGGATTGGGGGCGACCCCAGCATTTT. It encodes CASTTDWGRPQHF.